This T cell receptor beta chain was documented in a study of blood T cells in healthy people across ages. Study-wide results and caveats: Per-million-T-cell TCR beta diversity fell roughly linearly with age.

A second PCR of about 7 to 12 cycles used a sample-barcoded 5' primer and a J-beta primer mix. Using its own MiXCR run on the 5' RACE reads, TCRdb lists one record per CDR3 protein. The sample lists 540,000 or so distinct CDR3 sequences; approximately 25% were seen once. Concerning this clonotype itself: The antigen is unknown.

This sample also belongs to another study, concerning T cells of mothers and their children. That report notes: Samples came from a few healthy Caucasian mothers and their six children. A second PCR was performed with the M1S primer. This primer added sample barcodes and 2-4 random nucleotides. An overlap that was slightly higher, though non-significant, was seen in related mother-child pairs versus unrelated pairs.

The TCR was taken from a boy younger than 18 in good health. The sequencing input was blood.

The CDR3 nucleotides read TGTGCCAGCAGGGACGGAAACTCCTACGAGCAGTACTTC. Protein product: CASRDGNSYEQYF. The V gene is TRBV6-1, the J gene TRBJ2-7, with no clear D. V dropped 6 bases and J dropped 0 bases, with 9 bases sitting between them. The CDR3 runs to 13 residues. Per germline, CDR1 MNHNS and CDR2 SASEGT.